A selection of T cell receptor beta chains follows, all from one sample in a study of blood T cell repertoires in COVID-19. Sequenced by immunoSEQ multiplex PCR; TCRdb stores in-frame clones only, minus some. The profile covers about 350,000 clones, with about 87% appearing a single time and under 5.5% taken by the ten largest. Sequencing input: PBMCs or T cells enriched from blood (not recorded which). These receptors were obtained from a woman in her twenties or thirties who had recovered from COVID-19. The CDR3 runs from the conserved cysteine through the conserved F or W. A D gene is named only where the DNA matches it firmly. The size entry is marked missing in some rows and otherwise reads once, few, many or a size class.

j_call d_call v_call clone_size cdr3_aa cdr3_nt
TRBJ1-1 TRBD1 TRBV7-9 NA CASSPRGRVTEAFF TGTGCCAGCAGTCCAAGGGGGCGCGTGACTGAAGCTTTCTTT
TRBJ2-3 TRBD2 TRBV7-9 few CASSLGGYSTDTQYF TGTGCCAGCAGCCTCGGGGGGTACAGCACAGATACGCAGTATTTT
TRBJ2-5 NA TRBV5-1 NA CASSSITEETQYF TGCGCCAGCAGCTCGATTACAGAAGAGACCCAGTACTTC
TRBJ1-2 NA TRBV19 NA CASSIVSGRGIYGYTF TGTGCCAGTAGTATAGTTTCAGGACGGGGTATCTATGGCTACACCTTC
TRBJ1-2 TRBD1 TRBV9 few CASSVGRGPYGYTF TGTGCCAGCAGCGTAGGTAGGGGGCCCTATGGCTACACCTTC
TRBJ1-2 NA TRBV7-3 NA CASSLSGITDYGYTF TGTGCCAGCAGCTTAAGCGGAATCACGGACTATGGCTACACCTTC
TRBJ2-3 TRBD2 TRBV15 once CATSRGPSGSTDTQYF TGTGCCACCAGCAGGGGACCTAGCGGGAGCACAGATACGCAGTATTTT
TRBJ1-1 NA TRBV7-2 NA CASRARDLNTEAFF TGTGCCAGCAGAGCTAGGGACTTAAACACTGAAGCTTTCTTT
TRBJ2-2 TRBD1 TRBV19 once CASLKGQGTGELFF TGTGCCAGTTTGAAGGGACAGGGAACTGGGGAGCTGTTTTTT
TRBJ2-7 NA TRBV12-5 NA CASGFIWASPYEQYF TGTGCTAGTGGGTTCATCTGGGCTTCGCCCTACGAGCAGTACTTC
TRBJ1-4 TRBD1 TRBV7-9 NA CASSHRGEDEKLFF TGTGCCAGCAGCCACAGGGGGGAGGATGAAAAACTGTTTTTT
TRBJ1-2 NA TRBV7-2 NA CASSLADDSTYGYTF TGTGCCAGCAGCTTAGCGGACGACAGTACCTATGGCTACACCTTC
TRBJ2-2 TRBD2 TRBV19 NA CASSITGGATRGTGELFF TGTGCCAGTAGTATTACCGGGGGGGCCACTCGTGGCACCGGGGAGCTGTTTTTT
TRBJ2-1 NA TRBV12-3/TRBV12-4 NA CASSLSEQFF TGTGCCAGCAGTTTGAGTGAGCAGTTCTTC
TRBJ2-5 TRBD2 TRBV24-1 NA CATSAQRGGLETQYF TGTGCCACCAGTGCCCAGCGGGGGGGCCTCGAGACCCAGTACTTC
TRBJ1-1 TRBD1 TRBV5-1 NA CASSSPSTGTNTEAFF TGCGCCAGCAGCTCTCCGTCGACAGGGACGAACACTGAAGCTTTCTTT
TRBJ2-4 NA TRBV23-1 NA CASSQSWTLAKNIQYF TGCGCCAGCAGTCAATCCTGGACTCTAGCCAAAAACATTCAGTACTTC
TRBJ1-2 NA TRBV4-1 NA CASSQGAGFGYTF TGCGCCAGCAGCCAAGGGGCAGGGTTTGGCTACACCTTC
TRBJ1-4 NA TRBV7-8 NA CASSLENTPATNEKLFF TGTGCCAGCAGCTTAGAGAACACCCCCGCAACTAATGAAAAACTGTTTTTT
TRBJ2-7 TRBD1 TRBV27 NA CASSPAGTGTYEQYF TGTGCCAGCAGTCCCGCAGGGACAGGTACCTACGAGCAGTACTTC
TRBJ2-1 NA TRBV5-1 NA CASSPTILRSSSYNEQFF TGCGCCAGCAGCCCCACTATACTCCGCTCCAGCTCCTACAATGAGCAGTTCTTC
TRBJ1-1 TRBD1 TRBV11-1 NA CASSTNRGRTEAFF TGTGCCAGCAGCACAAACAGGGGGAGGACTGAAGCTTTCTTT
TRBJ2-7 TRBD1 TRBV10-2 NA CASSGQGTYEQYF TGCGCCAGCTCGGGACAGGGTACCTACGAGCAGTACTTC
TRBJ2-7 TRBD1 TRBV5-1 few CASSPGTEYYEQYF TGCGCCAGCAGCCCAGGGACAGAATACTACGAGCAGTACTTC
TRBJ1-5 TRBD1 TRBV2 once CASSEAWTGFSNQPQHF TGTGCCAGCAGTGAAGCCTGGACAGGCTTTAGCAATCAGCCCCAGCATTTT
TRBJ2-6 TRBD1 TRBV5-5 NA CASSEDRVYVLTF TGTGCCAGCAGCGAGGACAGGGTCTACGTCCTGACTTTC
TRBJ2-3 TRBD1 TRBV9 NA CASRPGQGGTDTQYF TGTGCCAGCAGACCTGGACAGGGGGGCACAGATACGCAGTATTTT
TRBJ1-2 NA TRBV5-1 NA CASSLAGTGYTF TGCGCCAGCAGCTTGGCTGGCACAGGCTACACCTTC
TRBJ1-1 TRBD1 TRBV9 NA CASSAFSTGEAFF TGTGCCAGCAGCGCGTTCTCGACAGGGGAAGCTTTCTTT
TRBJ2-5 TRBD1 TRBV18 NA CASSPAGTGEGSQETQYF TGTGCCAGCTCACCCGCCGGGACAGGGGAAGGATCCCAAGAGACCCAGTACTTC
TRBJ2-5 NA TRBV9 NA CASSALARYQETQYF TGTGCCAGCAGCGCTCTAGCGAGATACCAAGAGACCCAGTACTTC
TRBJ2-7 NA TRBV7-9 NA CASSFRYEQYF TGTGCCAGCAGCTTCCGGTACGAGCAGTACTTC
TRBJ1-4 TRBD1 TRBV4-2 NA CASSLTGTVDPKLFF TGTGCCAGCAGCCTAACCGGGACAGTAGACCCAAAACTGTTTTTT
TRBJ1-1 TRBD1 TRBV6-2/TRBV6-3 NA CASSYYPATGRLSTEAFF TGTGCCAGCAGTTACTACCCCGCGACAGGGAGGTTGAGCACTGAAGCTTTCTTT
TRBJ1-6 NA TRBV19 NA CASSRGQHNSPLHF TGTGCCAGTAGTAGAGGACAGCACAATTCACCCCTCCACTTT
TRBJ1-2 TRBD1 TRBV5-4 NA CASSLDRGTYGYTF TGTGCCAGCAGCTTGGACAGGGGGACCTATGGCTACACCTTC
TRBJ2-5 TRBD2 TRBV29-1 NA CSVEDLGGQETQYF TGCAGCGTTGAAGATTTGGGGGGGCAAGAGACCCAGTACTTC
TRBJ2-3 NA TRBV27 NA CASKPSTDTQYF TGTGCCAGCAAGCCTAGCACAGATACGCAGTATTTT
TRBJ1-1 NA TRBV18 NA CASSTEVGTEAFF TGTGCCAGCTCTACGGAGGTCGGCACTGAAGCTTTCTTT
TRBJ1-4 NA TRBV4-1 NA CASSQRGEKLFF TGCGCCAGCAGCCAAAGGGGGGAAAAACTGTTTTTT
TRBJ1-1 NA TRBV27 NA CASTNSVQGNTEAFF TGTGCCAGCACTAACTCCGTTCAGGGGAACACTGAAGCTTTCTTT
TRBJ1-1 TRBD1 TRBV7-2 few CASSSDRVGPTEAFF TGTGCCAGCAGCTCGGACAGGGTAGGGCCCACTGAAGCTTTCTTT
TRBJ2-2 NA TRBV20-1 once CSASQTGELFF TGCAGTGCATCCCAAACCGGGGAGCTGTTTTTT
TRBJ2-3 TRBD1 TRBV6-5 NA CASRQTGETDTQYF TGTGCCAGCCGGCAGACAGGGGAAACAGATACGCAGTATTTT
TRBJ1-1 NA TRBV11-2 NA CASSRRLMGGGFGTEAFF TGTGCCAGCAGCCGCCGACTTATGGGGGGAGGGTTTGGCACTGAAGCTTTCTTT
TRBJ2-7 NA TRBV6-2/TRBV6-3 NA CASSSRPDIYEQYF TGTGCCAGCAGTTCCCGTCCCGACATCTACGAGCAGTACTTC
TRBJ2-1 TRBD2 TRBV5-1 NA CASSSDSGLASNEQFF TGCGCCAGCAGCTCCGATAGTGGACTAGCGAGCAATGAGCAGTTCTTC
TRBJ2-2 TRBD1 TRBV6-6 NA CASRRQGLPGELFF TGTGCCAGCAGGCGACAGGGGCTCCCCGGGGAGCTGTTTTTT
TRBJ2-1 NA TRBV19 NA CASSILPAGGYNEQFF TGTGCCAGTAGTATTCTCCCGGCAGGGGGGTACAATGAGCAGTTCTTC
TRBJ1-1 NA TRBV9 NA CASSRISGHTEAFF TGTGCCAGCAGCCGTATAAGTGGGCACACTGAAGCTTTCTTT
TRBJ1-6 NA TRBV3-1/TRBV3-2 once CASSQGGSNSPLHF TGTGCCAGCAGCCAAGGCGGGAGCAATTCACCCCTCCACTTT
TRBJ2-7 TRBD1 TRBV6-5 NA CASRKVRDRQYEQYF TGTGCCAGCAGGAAAGTCCGGGACAGACAGTACGAGCAGTACTTC
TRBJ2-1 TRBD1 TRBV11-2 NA CASSFRGPPYNEQFF TGTGCCAGCAGCTTCAGGGGGCCTCCCTACAATGAGCAGTTCTTC
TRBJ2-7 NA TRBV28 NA CASSLGTGVYEQYF TGTGCCAGCAGTCTCGGGACGGGAGTCTACGAGCAGTACTTC
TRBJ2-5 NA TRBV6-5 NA CASRRDYAEETQYF TGTGCCAGCAGGAGAGACTATGCCGAAGAGACCCAGTACTTC
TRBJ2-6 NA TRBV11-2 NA CASSLAGAGANVLTF TGTGCCAGCAGCTTAGCGGGGGCTGGGGCCAACGTCCTGACTTTC
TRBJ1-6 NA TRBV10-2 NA CASRWVTVNSPLHF TGCGCCAGCAGGTGGGTGACAGTTAATTCACCCCTCCACTTT
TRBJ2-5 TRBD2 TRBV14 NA CASSQVRTSPGRETQYF TGTGCCAGCAGCCAAGTTCGGACCTCTCCCGGGAGGGAGACCCAGTACTTC
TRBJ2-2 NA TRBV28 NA CASSLGQNTGELFF TGTGCCAGCAGTTTAGGGCAGAACACCGGGGAGCTGTTTTTT